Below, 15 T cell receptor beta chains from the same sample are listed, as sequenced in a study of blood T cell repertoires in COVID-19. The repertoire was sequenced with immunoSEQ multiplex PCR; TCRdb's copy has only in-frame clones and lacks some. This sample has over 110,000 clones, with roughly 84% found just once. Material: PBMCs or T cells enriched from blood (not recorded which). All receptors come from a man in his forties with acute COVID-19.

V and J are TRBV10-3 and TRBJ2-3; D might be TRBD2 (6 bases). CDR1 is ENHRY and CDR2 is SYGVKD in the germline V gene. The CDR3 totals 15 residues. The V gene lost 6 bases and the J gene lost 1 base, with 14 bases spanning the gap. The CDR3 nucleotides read TGTGCCATCAGATCTTCGGGAGACCGCACAGATACGCAGTATTTT. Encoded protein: CAIRSSGDRTDTQYF.

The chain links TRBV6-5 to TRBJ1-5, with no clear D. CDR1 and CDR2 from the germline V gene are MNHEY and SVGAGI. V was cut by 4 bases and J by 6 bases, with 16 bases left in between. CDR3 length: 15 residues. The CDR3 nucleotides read TGTGCCAGCAGTTCCGCGGGAGGAGAAGGTCAGCCCCAGCATTTT. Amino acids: CASSSAGGEGQPQHF.

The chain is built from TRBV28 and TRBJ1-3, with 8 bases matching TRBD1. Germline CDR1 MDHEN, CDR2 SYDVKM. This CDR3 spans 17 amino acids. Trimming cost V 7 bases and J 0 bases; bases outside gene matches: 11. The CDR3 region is CASKGSGQGLSGNTIYF. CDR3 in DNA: TGTGCCAGCAAGGGGAGCGGACAGGGCCTCTCTGGAAACACCATATATTTT.

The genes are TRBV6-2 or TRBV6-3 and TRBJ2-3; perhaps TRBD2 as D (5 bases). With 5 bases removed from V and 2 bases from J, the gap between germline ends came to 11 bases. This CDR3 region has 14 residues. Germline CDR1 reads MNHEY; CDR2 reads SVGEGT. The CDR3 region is CASSSGSHTDTQYF. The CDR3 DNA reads TGTGCCAGCAGTAGCGGCTCTCACACAGATACGCAGTATTTT.

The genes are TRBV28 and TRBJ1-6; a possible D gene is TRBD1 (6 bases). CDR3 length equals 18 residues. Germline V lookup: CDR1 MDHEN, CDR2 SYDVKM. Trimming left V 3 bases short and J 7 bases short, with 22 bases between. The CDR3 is CASSFLGDTTPGNSPLHF. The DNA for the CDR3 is TGTGCCAGCAGTTTCTTGGGGGACACGACTCCGGGAAATTCACCCCTCCACTTT.

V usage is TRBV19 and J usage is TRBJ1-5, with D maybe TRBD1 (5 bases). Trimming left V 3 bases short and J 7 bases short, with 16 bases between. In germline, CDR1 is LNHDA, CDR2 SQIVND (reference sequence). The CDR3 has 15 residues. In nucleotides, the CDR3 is TGTGCCAGTAGTATTCTCACGGGGGTAGTGCAGCCCCAGCATTTT. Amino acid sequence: CASSILTGVVQPQHF.

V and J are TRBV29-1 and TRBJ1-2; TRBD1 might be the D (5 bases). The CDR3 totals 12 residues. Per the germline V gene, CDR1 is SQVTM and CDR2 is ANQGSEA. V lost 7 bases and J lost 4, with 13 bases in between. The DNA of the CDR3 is TGCAGCGCCGGGGGGGGATTCTATGGCTACACCTTC. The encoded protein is CSAGGGFYGYTF.

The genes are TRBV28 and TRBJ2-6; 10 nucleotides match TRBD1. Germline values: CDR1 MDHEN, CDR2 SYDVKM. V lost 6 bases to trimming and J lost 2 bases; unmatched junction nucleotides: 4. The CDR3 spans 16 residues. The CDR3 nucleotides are TGTGCCAGCAGCGACAGGGGGCTAACTGGGGCCAACGTCCTGACTTTC. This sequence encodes CASSDRGLTGANVLTF.

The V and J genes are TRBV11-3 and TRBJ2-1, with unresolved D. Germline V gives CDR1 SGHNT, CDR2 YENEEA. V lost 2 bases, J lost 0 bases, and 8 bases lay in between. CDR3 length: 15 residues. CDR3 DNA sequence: TGTGCCAGCAGCTTAATACCTAACTCCTACAATGAGCAGTTCTTC. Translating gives CASSLIPNSYNEQFF.

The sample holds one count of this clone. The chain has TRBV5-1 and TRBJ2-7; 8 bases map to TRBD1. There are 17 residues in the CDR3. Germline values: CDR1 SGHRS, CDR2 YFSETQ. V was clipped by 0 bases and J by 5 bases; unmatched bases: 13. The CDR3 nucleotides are TGCGCCAGCAGCTTGGCGGGTTCCGCGACAGGGGCCGACGAGCAGTACTTC. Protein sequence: CASSLAGSATGADEQYF.

CDR3 sequence: CSVILPQGAADEQFF. The CDR3 DNA is TGCAGCGTGATACTTCCCCAGGGGGCGGCGGATGAGCAGTTCTTC. This rearrangement joins TRBV29-1 to TRBJ2-1; 8 bases map to TRBD1. V was pared by 6 bases and J by 8 bases, with 15 bases of the junction left unmatched. From germline, CDR1 is SQVTM and CDR2 ANQGSEA. The CDR3 runs 15 residues.

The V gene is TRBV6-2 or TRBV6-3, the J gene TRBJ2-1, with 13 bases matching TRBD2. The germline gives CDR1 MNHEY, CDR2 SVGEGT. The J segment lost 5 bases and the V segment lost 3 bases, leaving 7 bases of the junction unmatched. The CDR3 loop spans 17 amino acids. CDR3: CASSYPTSGRADNEQFF. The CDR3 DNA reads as TGTGCCAGCAGTTATCCTACTAGCGGGAGGGCCGACAATGAGCAGTTCTTC.

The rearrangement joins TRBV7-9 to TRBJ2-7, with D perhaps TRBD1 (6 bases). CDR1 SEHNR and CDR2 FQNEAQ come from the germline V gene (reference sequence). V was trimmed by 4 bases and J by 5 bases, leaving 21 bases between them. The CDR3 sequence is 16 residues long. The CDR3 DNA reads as TGTGCCAGCAGCTCATATGTAGGGACACCAGATGACGAGCAGTACTTC. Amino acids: CASSSYVGTPDDEQYF. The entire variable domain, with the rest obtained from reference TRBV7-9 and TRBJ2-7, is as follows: DTGVSQNPRHKITKRGQNVTFRCDPISEHNRLYWYRQTLGQGPEFLTYFQNEAQLEKSRLLSDRFSAERPKGSFSTLEIQRTEQGDSAMYLCASSSYVGTPDDEQYFGPGTRLTVT.

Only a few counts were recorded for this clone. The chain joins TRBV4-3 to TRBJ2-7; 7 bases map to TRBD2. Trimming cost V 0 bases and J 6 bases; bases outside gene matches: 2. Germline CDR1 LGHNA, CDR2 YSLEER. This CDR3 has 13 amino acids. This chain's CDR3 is CASSQDLAAEQYF. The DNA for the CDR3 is TGCGCCAGCAGCCAAGATCTAGCGGCCGAGCAGTACTTC.

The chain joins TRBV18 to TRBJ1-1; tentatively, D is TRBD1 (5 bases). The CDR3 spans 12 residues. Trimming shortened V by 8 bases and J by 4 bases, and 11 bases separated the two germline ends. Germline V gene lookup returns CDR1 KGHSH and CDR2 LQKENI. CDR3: CASLPGGTEAFF. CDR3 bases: TGTGCCAGCCTCCCGGGGGGCACTGAAGCTTTCTTT.